This paragraph covers one TCR beta chain sequence. Antigen unknown. The source of the sample is a study of cytomegalovirus exposure and HLA in healthy donors. Notes on the study in general: Generally TCR sequences proved uncommon, though certain public TCRs appeared in numerous donors. A later analysis found TCR association rates differed by HLA locus, highest for DRB1 and lowest for HLA-C.

From germline, CDR1 is SGHDN and CDR2 FVKESK. V shed 1 base and J 2 bases; nucleotides not matched to a gene: 3. The CDR3 consists of 16 residues. The PCR ran on 60 Vbeta and 13 Jbeta primers. Assay: immunoSEQ multiplex PCR; the TCRdb copy retains only in-frame clones and omits some. The data hold 95,000 to 150,000 clones, with approximately 78% observed a single time. The rearrangement joins TRBV14 to TRBJ2-3; TRBD2 matches 10 bases. The clonotype comes from a woman aged 25-40 years in good health and CMV-seropositive. The source material was PBMCs. The CDR3 spells CASSQGTSGVTDTQYF. Here the CDR3 DNA reads TGTGCCAGCAGCCAAGGTACTAGCGGGGTCACAGATACGCAGTATTTT.